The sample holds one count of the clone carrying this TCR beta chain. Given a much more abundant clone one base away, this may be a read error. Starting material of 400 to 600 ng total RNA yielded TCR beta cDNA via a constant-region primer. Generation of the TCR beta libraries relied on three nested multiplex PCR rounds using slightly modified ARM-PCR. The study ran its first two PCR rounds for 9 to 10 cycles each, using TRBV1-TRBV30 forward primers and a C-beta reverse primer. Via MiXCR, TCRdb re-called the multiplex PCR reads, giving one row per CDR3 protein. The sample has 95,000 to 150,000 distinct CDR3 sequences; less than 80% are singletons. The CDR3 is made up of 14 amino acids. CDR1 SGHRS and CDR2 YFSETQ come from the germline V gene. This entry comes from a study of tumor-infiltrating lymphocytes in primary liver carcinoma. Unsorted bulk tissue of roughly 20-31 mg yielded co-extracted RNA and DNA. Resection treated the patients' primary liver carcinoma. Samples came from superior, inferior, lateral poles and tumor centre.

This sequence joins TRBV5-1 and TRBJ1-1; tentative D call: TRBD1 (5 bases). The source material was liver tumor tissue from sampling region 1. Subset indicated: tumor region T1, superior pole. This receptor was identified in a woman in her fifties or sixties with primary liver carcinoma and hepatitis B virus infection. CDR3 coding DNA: TGCGCCAGCAGCTTGATGGGCAGGGTCACTGAATCTTTCTTT. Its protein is CASSLMGRVTESFF.